Listed below are T cell receptor beta chains from one sample, sequenced in a study of graft-versus-host responses after intestinal transplantation. Clones were sequenced by immunoSEQ multiplex PCR, and TCRdb holds only the in-frame ones, with some missing. This table has 15,000 to 20,000 clones, less than 85% appearing once. The sample was ileum tissue, taken 17 days after transplant. Receptors were obtained from a human patient who received an intestinal transplant, so some T cells may come from the graft donor. Both conserved end residues are trimmed from each CDR3.

J gene: TRBJ2-5; V gene: TRBV5-4; CDR3 protein: ASSLGFVQETQY
J gene: TRBJ2-5; V gene: TRBV7-9; CDR3 protein: ASSPGVSRETQY
J gene: TRBJ2-7; V gene: TRBV4-1; CDR3 protein: ASSQVPHGLYEQY
J gene: TRBJ2-7; V gene: TRBV18; CDR3 protein: ASSPPGRTGIYEQY
J gene: TRBJ1-6; V gene: TRBV27; CDR3 protein: ASRGGQGRSSYNSPLH
J gene: TRBJ1-6; V gene: TRBV6-1; CDR3 protein: ASSPVVGNSPLH
J gene: TRBJ2-3; V gene: TRBV11-2; CDR3 protein: ASSFRGAGTDTQY
J gene: TRBJ2-5; V gene: TRBV9; CDR3 protein: ASSEGAGTGETQY
J gene: TRBJ2-7; V gene: TRBV6-1; CDR3 protein: ASSEGLAGTYEQY
J gene: TRBJ1-4; V gene: TRBV28; CDR3 protein: ASSWDSTNEKLF
J gene: TRBJ2-7; V gene: TRBV14; CDR3 protein: ASSHPGLAGTYEQY
J gene: TRBJ1-5; V gene: TRBV2; CDR3 protein: ASSEVGGNQPQH
J gene: TRBJ1-2; V gene: TRBV6-5; CDR3 protein: ASSSSGGWGYT
J gene: TRBJ2-5; V gene: TRBV11-2; CDR3 protein: ASSARVRETQY
J gene: TRBJ1-4; V gene: TRBV9; CDR3 protein: ASSPGGGKEKLF
J gene: TRBJ1-5; V gene: TRBV6-1; CDR3 protein: ASSEGIGVSNQPQH
J gene: TRBJ2-7; V gene: TRBV5-5; CDR3 protein: ASSLGQREFTYEQY
J gene: TRBJ2-1; V gene: TRBV27; CDR3 protein: ASSPIWGLPLGEQF
J gene: TRBJ1-1; V gene: TRBV7-9; CDR3 protein: ASSLAVRGQMNTEAF
J gene: TRBJ2-7; V gene: TRBV30; CDR3 protein: AWSMFGTSGEQY
J gene: TRBJ1-1; V gene: TRBV6-5; CDR3 protein: ASSYMPFGGTEAF
J gene: TRBJ2-7; V gene: TRBV29-1; CDR3 protein: SVEVAGEKGYEQY
J gene: TRBJ1-2; V gene: TRBV18; CDR3 protein: ASSPLGVSYGYT
J gene: TRBJ2-3; V gene: TRBV5-6; CDR3 protein: ASSFDQGTDTQY
J gene: TRBJ2-2; V gene: TRBV5-6; CDR3 protein: ASSSLDRGRNTGELF
J gene: TRBJ1-5; V gene: TRBV9; CDR3 protein: ASSAQGGPNQPQH
J gene: TRBJ2-5; V gene: TRBV5-1; CDR3 protein: ASSPGTSGQETQY
J gene: TRBJ2-5; V gene: TRBV2; CDR3 protein: ASSHIYISGLEGTQY
J gene: TRBJ2-5; V gene: TRBV10-3; CDR3 protein: AISERGAQETQY
J gene: TRBJ2-1; V gene: TRBV5-4; CDR3 protein: ASSPYGTNYNEQF
J gene: TRBJ2-2; V gene: TRBV5-4; CDR3 protein: AAGFWGTGELF
J gene: TRBJ2-4; V gene: TRBV7-2; CDR3 protein: ASSLAAGARNIQY
J gene: TRBJ1-5; V gene: TRBV18; CDR3 protein: ASSPDNQPQH
J gene: TRBJ2-6; V gene: TRBV6-5; CDR3 protein: ASREGSGANVLT